The TCR beta chain described here comes from a study of T cell responses to AZD1222 COVID-19 vaccine. Study results and limitations: Regions left unmutated in variants are reportedly the target of nearly half of spike-specific TCRs.

Some clones are missing from TCRdb's copy, which holds only in-frame ones; the method was immunoSEQ multiplex PCR. This table holds 130,000 to 150,000 clones, just under 95% found once. As concerns this clone: Antigen unknown.

This sample comprised peripheral blood, obtained after recovery from COVID-19. The receptor was derived from an adult who had recovered from COVID-19.

CDR3: CASSLGPGNTEAFF. The CDR3 DNA is TGTGCCAGCAGCTTAGGGCCGGGGAACACTGAAGCTTTCTTT. The chain combines TRBV11-2 with TRBJ1-1; no reliable D call. Germline V gene data show CDR1 as SGHAT and CDR2 as FQNNGV. The V end was cut by 1 base, the J end by 1 base, with 7 bases between. This CDR3 has 14 amino acids.